This TCR beta chain was retrieved from a study of blood T cell repertoires in COVID-19. CDR1 and CDR2 from the germline V gene are LGHDT and YNNKEL (reference sequence). The CDR3 loop spans 15 amino acids. Sequenced by immunoSEQ multiplex PCR; TCRdb stores in-frame clones only, minus some. This repertoire shows about 400,000 clones, roughly 90% found once; its top ten account for just under 3%. On this clone: A read error may account for a junction end that differs from germline.

This TCR came from a woman aged 25 to 45 who had recovered from COVID-19. This chain uses TRBV3-1 (or the pseudogene TRBV3-2) with TRBJ2-7; the match to TRBD2 covers 7 bases. Source material: PBMCs or T cells enriched from blood (not recorded which). The CDR3 DNA is TGTGCCAGCAGCCAAGCCGGGACTATCTCCGACGAGCAGTACTTC. As protein: CASSQAGTISDEQYF.